This T cell receptor beta chain is drawn from a study of blood T cell repertoires in COVID-19. Clinical histories supplied by participants themselves formed the basis of cohort assignment. Per the germline V gene, CDR1 is GTSNPN and CDR2 is SVGIG (reference sequence). This CDR3 is built from 15 residues. The V and J ends lost 0 bases and 5 bases, in that order; junction bases with no gene match: 3. Libraries were prepared by immunoSEQ multiplex PCR; TCRdb keeps only in-frame clonotypes and omits some of them. The sample lists 400,000 to 450,000 clones; around 91% were seen once. The V and J genes are TRBV30 and TRBJ2-7; 14 bases are a match to TRBD2. What was sequenced was PBMCs or T cells enriched from blood (not recorded which). This TCR came from a young man who had recovered from COVID-19. The CDR3 loop reads CAWSVGGLAGDEQYF. In nucleotides, the CDR3 is TGTGCCTGGAGTGTGGGGGGACTAGCGGGAGACGAGCAGTACTTC.